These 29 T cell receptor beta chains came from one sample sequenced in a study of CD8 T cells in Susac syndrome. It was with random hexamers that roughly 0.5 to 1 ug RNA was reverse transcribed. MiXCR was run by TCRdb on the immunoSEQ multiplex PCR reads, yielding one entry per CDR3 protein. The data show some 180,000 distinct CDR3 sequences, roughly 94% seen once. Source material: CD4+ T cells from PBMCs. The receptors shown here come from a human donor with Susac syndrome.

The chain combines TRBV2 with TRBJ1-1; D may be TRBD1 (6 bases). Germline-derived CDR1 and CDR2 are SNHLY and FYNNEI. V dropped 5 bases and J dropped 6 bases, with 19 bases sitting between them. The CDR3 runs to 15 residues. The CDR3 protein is CASSPRTAPEAEAFF. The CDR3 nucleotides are TGTGCCAGCAGTCCACGGACAGCTCCTGAGGCTGAAGCTTTCTTT.

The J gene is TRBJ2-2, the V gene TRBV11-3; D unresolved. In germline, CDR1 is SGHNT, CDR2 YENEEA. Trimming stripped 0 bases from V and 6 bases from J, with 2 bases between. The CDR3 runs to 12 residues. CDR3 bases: TGTGCCAGCAGCTTAGAACCCGGGGAGCTGTTTTTT. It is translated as CASSLEPGELFF. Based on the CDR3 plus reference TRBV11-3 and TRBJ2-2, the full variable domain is EAGVVQSPRYKIIEKKQPVAFWCNPISGHNTLYWYLQNLGQGPELLIRYENEEAVDDSQLPKDRFSAERLKGVDSTLKIQPAELGDSAVYLCASSLEPGELFFGEGSRLTVL.

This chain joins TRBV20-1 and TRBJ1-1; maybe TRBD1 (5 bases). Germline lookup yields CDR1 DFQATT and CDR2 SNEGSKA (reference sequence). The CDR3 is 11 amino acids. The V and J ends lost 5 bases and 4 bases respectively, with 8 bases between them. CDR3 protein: CSAGGSTEAFF. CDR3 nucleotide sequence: TGCAGTGCTGGGGGGAGCACTGAAGCTTTCTTT.

Here the CDR3 DNA reads TGTGCCAGCAGCTTAGTTCTAGCGGGCTTACAAGAGACCCAGTACTTC. It translates to CASSLVLAGLQETQYF. The rearrangement joins TRBV7-8 to TRBJ2-5; TRBD2 agrees at 8 bases. V lost 1 base to trimming and J lost 2 bases; unmatched junction nucleotides: 6. From germline, CDR1 is SGHVS and CDR2 FQNEAQ. The CDR3 is made up of 16 amino acids.

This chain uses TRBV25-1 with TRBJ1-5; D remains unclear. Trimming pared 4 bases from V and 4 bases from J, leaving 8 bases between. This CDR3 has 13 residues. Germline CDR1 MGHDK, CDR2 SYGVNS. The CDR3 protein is CASSATGNQPQHF. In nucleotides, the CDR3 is TGTGCCAGCAGTGCGACCGGTAATCAGCCCCAGCATTTT.

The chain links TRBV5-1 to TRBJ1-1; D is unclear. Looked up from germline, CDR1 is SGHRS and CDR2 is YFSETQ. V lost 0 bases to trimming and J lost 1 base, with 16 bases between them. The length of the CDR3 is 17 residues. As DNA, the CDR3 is TGCGCCAGCAGCTTGGTTAGCGGAACGGACGGGAACACTGAAGCTTTCTTT. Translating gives CASSLVSGTDGNTEAFF.

CDR3 DNA: TGCAGCGTTGAAAGGGGGACAGTCCCCGATACGCAGTATTTT. Translation gives CSVERGTVPDTQYF. The chain links TRBV29-1 to TRBJ2-3; 7 bases agree with TRBD1. J gave up 6 bases and V 2 bases, and 8 bases lay outside the gene matches. CDR1 is SQVTM, CDR2 ANQGSEA, per germline. The CDR3 has 14 residues.

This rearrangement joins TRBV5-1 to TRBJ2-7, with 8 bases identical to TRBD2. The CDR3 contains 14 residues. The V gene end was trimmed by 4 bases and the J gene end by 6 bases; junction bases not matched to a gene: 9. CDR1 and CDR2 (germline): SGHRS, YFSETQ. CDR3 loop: CASSPPGGGSEQYF. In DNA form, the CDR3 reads TGCGCCAGCAGCCCCCCCGGGGGGGGGAGCGAGCAGTACTTC.

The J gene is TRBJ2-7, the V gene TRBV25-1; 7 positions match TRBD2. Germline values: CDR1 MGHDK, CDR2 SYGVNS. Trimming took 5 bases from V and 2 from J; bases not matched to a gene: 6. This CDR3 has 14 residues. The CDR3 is CASSPPAGAYEQYF. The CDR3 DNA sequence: TGTGCCAGCAGTCCCCCGGCGGGGGCCTACGAGCAGTACTTC.

The CDR3 sequence: CSVSRLGEQFF. DNA for the CDR3: TGCAGTGTGAGCCGTTTGGGCGAGCAGTTCTTC. The chain employs TRBV20-1 and TRBJ2-1, with unresolved D. The CDR3 runs 11 residues. Between the trimmed V and J ends, which lost 7 bases and 10 bases, there was a span of 14 bases. CDR1 is DFQATT, CDR2 SNEGSKA, per germline (reference sequence).

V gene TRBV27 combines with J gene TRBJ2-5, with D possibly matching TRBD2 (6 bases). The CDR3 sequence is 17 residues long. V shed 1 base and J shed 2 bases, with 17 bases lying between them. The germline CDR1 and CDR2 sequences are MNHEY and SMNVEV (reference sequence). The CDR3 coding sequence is TGTGCCAGCAGTTTATACGGAAGAGGGGCGGGGCAAGAGACCCAGTACTTC. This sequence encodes CASSLYGRGAGQETQYF.

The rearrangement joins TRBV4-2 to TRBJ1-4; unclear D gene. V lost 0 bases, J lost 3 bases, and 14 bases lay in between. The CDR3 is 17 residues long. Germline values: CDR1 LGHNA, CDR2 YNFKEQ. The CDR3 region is CASSQESGGVANEKLFF. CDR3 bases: TGTGCCAGCAGCCAAGAAAGTGGAGGTGTAGCTAATGAAAAACTGTTTTTT.

The CDR3 is CASSALGRYYEQYF. The CDR3 DNA reads as TGTGCCAGCAGCGCGTTGGGACGCTACTACGAGCAGTACTTC. The chain combines TRBV13 with TRBJ2-7; D may be TRBD1 or TRBD2 (5 bases each). Germline assignment: CDR1 PRHDT and CDR2 FYEKMQ (reference sequence). The CDR3 is 14 amino acids. Trimming took off 5 bases at V and 3 bases at J, with 14 bases between the two ends.

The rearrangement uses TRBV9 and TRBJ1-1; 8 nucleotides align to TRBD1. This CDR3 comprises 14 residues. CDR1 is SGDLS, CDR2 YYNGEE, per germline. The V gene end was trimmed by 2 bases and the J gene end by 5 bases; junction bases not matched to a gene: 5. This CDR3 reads CASSVEDRATEAFF. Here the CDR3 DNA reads TGTGCCAGCAGCGTGGAGGACAGGGCGACTGAAGCTTTCTTT.

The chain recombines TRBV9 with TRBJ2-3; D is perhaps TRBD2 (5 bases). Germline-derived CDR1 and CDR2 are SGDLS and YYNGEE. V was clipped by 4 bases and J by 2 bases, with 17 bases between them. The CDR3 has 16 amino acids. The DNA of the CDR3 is TGTGCCAGCAGCCAAGCGATCCTAGCTCCCACAGATACGCAGTATTTT. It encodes CASSQAILAPTDTQYF. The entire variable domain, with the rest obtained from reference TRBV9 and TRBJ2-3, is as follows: DSGVTQTPKHLITATGQRVTLRCSPRSGDLSVYWYQQSLDQGLQFLIQYYNGEERAKGNILERFSAQQFPDLHSELNLSSLELGDSALYFCASSQAILAPTDTQYFGPGTRLTVL.

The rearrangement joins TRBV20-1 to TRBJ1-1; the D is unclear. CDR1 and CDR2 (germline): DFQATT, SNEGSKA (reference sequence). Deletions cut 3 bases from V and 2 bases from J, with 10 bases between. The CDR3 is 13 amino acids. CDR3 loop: CSASAGYNTEAFF. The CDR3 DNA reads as TGCAGTGCTAGCGCTGGATACAACACTGAAGCTTTCTTT.

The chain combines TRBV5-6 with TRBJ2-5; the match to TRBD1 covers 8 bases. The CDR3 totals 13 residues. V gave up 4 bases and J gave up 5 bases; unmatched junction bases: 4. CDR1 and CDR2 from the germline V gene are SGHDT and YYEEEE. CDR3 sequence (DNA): TGTGCCAGCAGCGGACAGGGAGTTGAGACCCAGTACTTC. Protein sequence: CASSGQGVETQYF.

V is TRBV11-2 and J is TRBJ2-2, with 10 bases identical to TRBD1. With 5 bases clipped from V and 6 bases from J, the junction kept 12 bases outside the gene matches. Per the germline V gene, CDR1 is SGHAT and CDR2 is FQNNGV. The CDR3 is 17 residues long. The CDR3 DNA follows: TGTGCCAGCAGCCCCCGGGACAGGGGTCTCGGGGCCGGGGAGCTGTTTTTT. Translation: CASSPRDRGLGAGELFF.

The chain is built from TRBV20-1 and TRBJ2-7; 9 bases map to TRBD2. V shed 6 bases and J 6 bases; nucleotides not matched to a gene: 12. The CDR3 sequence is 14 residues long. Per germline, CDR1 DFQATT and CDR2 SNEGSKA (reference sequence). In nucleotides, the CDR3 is TGCAGTGCAGAAAGTAGCGGGAGAACTGGCGAGCAGTACTTC. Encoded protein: CSAESSGRTGEQYF.

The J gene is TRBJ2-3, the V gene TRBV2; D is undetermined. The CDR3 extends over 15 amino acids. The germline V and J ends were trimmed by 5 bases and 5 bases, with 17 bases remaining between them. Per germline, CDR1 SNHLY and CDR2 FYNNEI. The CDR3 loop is CASSPNTGPKDTQYF. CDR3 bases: TGTGCCAGCAGTCCTAATACCGGACCGAAAGATACGCAGTATTTT.

CDR3 in amino acids: CSVISRQVNTGELFF. The CDR3, as DNA: TGCAGCGTTATTAGTCGGCAGGTTAACACCGGGGAGCTGTTTTTT. The chain joins TRBV29-1 to TRBJ2-2; D call uncertain. CDR1 and CDR2 (germline): SQVTM, ANQGSEA. V lost 5 bases and J lost 2, with 15 bases in between. The CDR3 runs to 15 residues.

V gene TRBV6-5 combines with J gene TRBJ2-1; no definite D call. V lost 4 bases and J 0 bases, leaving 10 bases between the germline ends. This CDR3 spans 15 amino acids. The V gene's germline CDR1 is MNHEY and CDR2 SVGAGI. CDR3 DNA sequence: TGTGCCAGCAGTTCCGGGCGGTACTCCTACAATGAGCAGTTCTTC. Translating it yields CASSSGRYSYNEQFF.

DNA of the CDR3: TGCGCCAGCAGCTTCCTGGGGGGGAACCCTGGGAATGAGCAGTTCTTC. This translates into CASSFLGGNPGNEQFF. The chain joins TRBV5-1 to TRBJ2-1; 7 bases are a match to TRBD2. This CDR3 contains 16 residues. Germline-derived CDR1 and CDR2 are SGHRS and YFSETQ. Trimming removed 2 bases from V and 7 bases from J; junction bases left unmatched: 12.

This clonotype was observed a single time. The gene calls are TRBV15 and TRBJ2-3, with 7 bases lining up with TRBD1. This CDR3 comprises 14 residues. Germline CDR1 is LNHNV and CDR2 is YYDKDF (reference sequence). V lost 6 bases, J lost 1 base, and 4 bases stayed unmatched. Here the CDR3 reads CATRPGTGTDTQYF. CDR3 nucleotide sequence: TGTGCCACCAGGCCCGGGACAGGCACAGATACGCAGTATTTT.

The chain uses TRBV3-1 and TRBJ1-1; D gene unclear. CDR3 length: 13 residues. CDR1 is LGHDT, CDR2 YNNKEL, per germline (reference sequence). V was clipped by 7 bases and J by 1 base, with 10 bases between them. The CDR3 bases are TGTGCCAGCACCCTGTCGGAGAACACTGAAGCTTTCTTT. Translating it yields CASTLSENTEAFF.

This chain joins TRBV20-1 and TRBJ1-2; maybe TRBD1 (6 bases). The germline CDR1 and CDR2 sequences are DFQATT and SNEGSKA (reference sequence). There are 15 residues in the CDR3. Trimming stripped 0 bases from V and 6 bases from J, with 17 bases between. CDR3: CSARDQGRLADGYTF. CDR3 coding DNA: TGCAGTGCTAGAGATCAGGGGCGCTTGGCGGATGGCTACACCTTC.

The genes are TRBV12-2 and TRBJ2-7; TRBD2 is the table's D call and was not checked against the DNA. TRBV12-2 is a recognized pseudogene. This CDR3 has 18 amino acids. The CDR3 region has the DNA TGTGCAAGTCGTTCGACAGGGCTTAGTAGCGGGAGGTTTTACGAGCAGTACTTC. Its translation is CASRSTGLSSGRFYEQYF.

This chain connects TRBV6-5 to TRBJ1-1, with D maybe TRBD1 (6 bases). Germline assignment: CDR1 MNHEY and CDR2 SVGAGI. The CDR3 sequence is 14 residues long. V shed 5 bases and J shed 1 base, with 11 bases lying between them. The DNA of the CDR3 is TGTGCCAGCAGTCGTGGACAGCCGAACACTGAAGCTTTCTTT. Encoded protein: CASSRGQPNTEAFF.

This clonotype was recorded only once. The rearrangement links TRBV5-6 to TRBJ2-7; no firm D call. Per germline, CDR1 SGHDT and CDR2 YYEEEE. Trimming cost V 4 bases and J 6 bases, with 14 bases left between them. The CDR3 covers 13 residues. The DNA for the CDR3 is TGTGCCAGCAGCGGGCAGGCAGCAGGCGAGCAGTACTTC. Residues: CASSGQAAGEQYF.